A selection of T cell receptor beta chains follows, all from one sample in a study of T-cell reconstitution after alpha-beta-depleted transplantation in children. TCRdb passed the PCR reads through MiXCR, listing each CDR3 protein once. This sample has some 600,000 distinct CDR3 sequences, with approximately 17% found just once. The source was PBMCs from the stem cell graft donor, collected from the stem cell graft. These receptors all stem from a human donor who donated a stem cell graft to a child with acute myeloid leukemia. Each CDR3 is given with its conserved first and last residue. The order of the fields is J gene, clone size, D gene, V gene, CDR3 DNA, CDR3 protein. A D gene is named only where the DNA matches it firmly. Size is omitted from some rows. Given values are once, few, many or a class for expanded clones.

j_call: TRBJ1-5
clone_size: NA
d_call: NA
v_call: TRBV20-1
cdr3_nt: TGCAGTGCTAGGCCCGGGACTGGCAATCAGCCCCAGCATTTT
cdr3_aa: CSARPGTGNQPQHF

j_call: TRBJ2-1
clone_size: few
d_call: TRBD1
v_call: TRBV6-5
cdr3_nt: TGTGCCAGCAGTTACTCCATCTCACCGGGACAGGGATCCTACAATGAGCAGTTCTTC
cdr3_aa: CASSYSISPGQGSYNEQFF

j_call: TRBJ1-1
clone_size: NA
d_call: TRBD1
v_call: TRBV9
cdr3_nt: TGTGCCAGCAGCTCTACCCCCGGACAGGGGGCGACTGAAGCTTTCTTT
cdr3_aa: CASSSTPGQGATEAFF

j_call: TRBJ2-3
clone_size: few
d_call: NA
v_call: TRBV10-3
cdr3_nt: TGTGCCATCAGCTTCACGGGGAGTGGGACAGATACGCAGTATTTT
cdr3_aa: CAISFTGSGTDTQYF

j_call: TRBJ2-7
clone_size: few
d_call: NA
v_call: TRBV7-6
cdr3_nt: TGTGCCAGCAGCTTAAGAAACAGCTACGAGCAGTACTTC
cdr3_aa: CASSLRNSYEQYF

j_call: TRBJ1-3
clone_size: many
d_call: TRBD1
v_call: TRBV7-6
cdr3_nt: TGTGCCAGCAGCGGTCCCGGGACAGCTGGAAACACCATATATTTT
cdr3_aa: CASSGPGTAGNTIYF

j_call: TRBJ1-3
clone_size: NA
d_call: NA
v_call: TRBV20-1
cdr3_nt: TGCAGTGCTGGGCCGGACAACTCTGGAAACACCATATATTTT
cdr3_aa: CSAGPDNSGNTIYF

j_call: TRBJ1-6
clone_size: NA
d_call: NA
v_call: TRBV7-2
cdr3_nt: TGTGCCAGCAGCTTAGGGGGGGCCTATAATTCACCCCTCCACTTT
cdr3_aa: CASSLGGAYNSPLHF

j_call: TRBJ2-5
clone_size: NA
d_call: TRBD2
v_call: TRBV7-9
cdr3_nt: TGTGCCAGCAGCTTGATTTCTAGCGGGGGGGCCGAGACCCAGTACTTC
cdr3_aa: CASSLISSGGAETQYF

j_call: TRBJ1-5
clone_size: NA
d_call: NA
v_call: TRBV28
cdr3_nt: TGTGCCAGCATTTCTAACAGGGATAGCAATCAGCCCCAGCATTTT
cdr3_aa: CASISNRDSNQPQHF

j_call: TRBJ1-5
clone_size: few
d_call: NA
v_call: TRBV7-2
cdr3_nt: TGTGCCAGCACAGAGAGCAATCAGCCCCAGCATTTT
cdr3_aa: CASTESNQPQHF

j_call: TRBJ2-3
clone_size: few
d_call: NA
v_call: TRBV6-5
cdr3_nt: TGTGCCAGCAGTTACTCTCAGGGAAGAGGAACAGATACGCAGTATTTT
cdr3_aa: CASSYSQGRGTDTQYF

j_call: TRBJ2-4
clone_size: many
d_call: TRBD1
v_call: TRBV20-1
cdr3_nt: TGCAGTGCTAGAGAATCGGGACAGGGAAACATTCAGTACTTC
cdr3_aa: CSARESGQGNIQYF

j_call: TRBJ2-1
clone_size: many
d_call: NA
v_call: TRBV5-1
cdr3_nt: TGCGCCAGCGTTCCCGACGGTTTAGGGGTCGATGAGCAGTTCTTC
cdr3_aa: CASVPDGLGVDEQFF

j_call: TRBJ1-2
clone_size: few
d_call: NA
v_call: TRBV30
cdr3_nt: TGTGCCTCGTACGTGAGGGCCTATGGCTACACCTTC
cdr3_aa: CASYVRAYGYTF

j_call: TRBJ1-5
clone_size: NA
d_call: NA
v_call: TRBV5-6
cdr3_nt: TGTGCCAGCAGCTTAACGGGGCAGGGACCATCGCAGCCCCAGCATTTT
cdr3_aa: CASSLTGQGPSQPQHF

j_call: TRBJ2-5
clone_size: NA
d_call: NA
v_call: TRBV20-1
cdr3_nt: TGCAGTGCCCTCGAGGGGACCCAAGAGACCCAGTACTTC
cdr3_aa: CSALEGTQETQYF

j_call: TRBJ1-5
clone_size: few
d_call: TRBD1
v_call: TRBV6-1
cdr3_nt: TGTGCCAGCAGTGAAGCGCAGGGGGACAATCAGCCCCAGCATTTT
cdr3_aa: CASSEAQGDNQPQHF

j_call: TRBJ2-5
clone_size: few
d_call: TRBD1
v_call: TRBV5-8
cdr3_nt: TGTGCCAGCAGCCCAACCGGCAGGGGGCGAAGTAAGGAGACCCAGTACTTC
cdr3_aa: CASSPTGRGRSKETQYF

j_call: TRBJ1-3
clone_size: many
d_call: NA
v_call: TRBV12-3/TRBV12-4
cdr3_nt: TGTGCCAGCAGTTTAGCAATGATTGGAGCTCTTGGAAACACCATATATTTT
cdr3_aa: CASSLAMIGALGNTIYF

j_call: TRBJ2-2
clone_size: NA
d_call: NA
v_call: TRBV7-8
cdr3_nt: TGTGCCAGCAGCCAAGTGACCCTCCTCGGGGAGCTGTTTTTT
cdr3_aa: CASSQVTLLGELFF

j_call: TRBJ1-2
clone_size: few
d_call: NA
v_call: TRBV29-1
cdr3_nt: TGCAGCGTTGACAGGGGTCTAGGCTATGGCTACACCTTC
cdr3_aa: CSVDRGLGYGYTF

j_call: TRBJ2-2
clone_size: many
d_call: NA
v_call: TRBV5-5
cdr3_nt: TGTGCCACGACAGGCATGGCCACCGGGGAGCTGTTTTTT
cdr3_aa: CATTGMATGELFF

j_call: TRBJ1-2
clone_size: many
d_call: NA
v_call: TRBV29-1
cdr3_nt: TGCAGCGTTGTAGGGGTGGACTATGGCTACACCTTC
cdr3_aa: CSVVGVDYGYTF

j_call: TRBJ2-7
clone_size: many
d_call: NA
v_call: TRBV29-1
cdr3_nt: TGCAGCGTTGAAGATAAGGGTTCCTACGAGCAGTACTTC
cdr3_aa: CSVEDKGSYEQYF

j_call: TRBJ2-5
clone_size: many
d_call: NA
v_call: TRBV20-1
cdr3_nt: TGCAGTGCTAGGGGGTTAGGAGGGAGGCAAGAGACCCAGTACTTC
cdr3_aa: CSARGLGGRQETQYF

j_call: TRBJ2-1
clone_size: few
d_call: NA
v_call: TRBV2
cdr3_nt: TGTGCCAGCAGCCGAGGGGGAAAGGTTTTCAATGAGCAGTTCTTC
cdr3_aa: CASSRGGKVFNEQFF

j_call: TRBJ1-2
clone_size: NA
d_call: TRBD1
v_call: TRBV6-6
cdr3_nt: TGTGCCAGCAGCCCCGCGAATGGACAGGGCTATGGCTACACCTTC
cdr3_aa: CASSPANGQGYGYTF

j_call: TRBJ1-2
clone_size: many
d_call: TRBD1
v_call: TRBV7-2
cdr3_nt: TGTGCCAGCAGCCGAGACAGGGTCGGAGGCTACACCTTC
cdr3_aa: CASSRDRVGGYTF

j_call: TRBJ1-6
clone_size: many
d_call: TRBD1
v_call: TRBV12-3/TRBV12-4
cdr3_nt: TGTGCCAGCAGCTCCAGGACAGGAGGTTATTCACCCCTCCACTTT
cdr3_aa: CASSSRTGGYSPLHF

j_call: TRBJ1-2
clone_size: NA
d_call: NA
v_call: TRBV24-1
cdr3_nt: TGTGCCACCAGTGATCCGGGACTCCCCTACACCTTC
cdr3_aa: CATSDPGLPYTF

j_call: TRBJ2-1
clone_size: NA
d_call: NA
v_call: TRBV29-1
cdr3_nt: TGCAGCGTTAAAGGCCCGTACACCAGCTCCTACAATGAGCAGTTCTTC
cdr3_aa: CSVKGPYTSSYNEQFF

j_call: TRBJ2-3
clone_size: few
d_call: TRBD1
v_call: TRBV20-1
cdr3_nt: TGCAGTGCTAGAGATCAGGGGGAGACAGGGTGGGCAGATACGCAGTATTTT
cdr3_aa: CSARDQGETGWADTQYF

j_call: TRBJ1-2
clone_size: NA
d_call: NA
v_call: TRBV20-1
cdr3_nt: TGCAGTGCTCCGCCGGGGGCAGGTGGCTACACCTTC
cdr3_aa: CSAPPGAGGYTF

j_call: TRBJ1-1
clone_size: many
d_call: TRBD1
v_call: TRBV29-1
cdr3_nt: TGCAGCGGCGGACAGGGGGCAACTGAAGCTTTCTTT
cdr3_aa: CSGGQGATEAFF

j_call: TRBJ2-1
clone_size: few
d_call: NA
v_call: TRBV29-1
cdr3_nt: TGCAGCGTTGTGGGGGACCCTTACAATGAGCAGTTCTTC
cdr3_aa: CSVVGDPYNEQFF

j_call: TRBJ2-1
clone_size: few
d_call: NA
v_call: TRBV5-1
cdr3_nt: TGCGCCAGCAGCTTGGTTGGCAGGTACAATGAGCAGTTCTTC
cdr3_aa: CASSLVGRYNEQFF

j_call: TRBJ1-1
clone_size: NA
d_call: NA
v_call: TRBV18
cdr3_nt: TGTGCCAGCTCACCTTATGTAAACACTGAAGCTTTCTTT
cdr3_aa: CASSPYVNTEAFF

j_call: TRBJ2-1
clone_size: NA
d_call: NA
v_call: TRBV24-1
cdr3_nt: TGTGCCACCAGTGCCTTGGGGGCAGGGGTCGATGAGCAGTTCTTC
cdr3_aa: CATSALGAGVDEQFF

j_call: TRBJ2-5
clone_size: few
d_call: NA
v_call: TRBV9
cdr3_nt: TGTGCCAGCAGCGTAGATTGGGAGCTCCGACAAGAGACCCAGTACTTC
cdr3_aa: CASSVDWELRQETQYF

j_call: TRBJ2-7
clone_size: NA
d_call: NA
v_call: TRBV12-3/TRBV12-4
cdr3_nt: TGTGCCAGCACCCGGAGCTCCTACGAGCAGTACTTC
cdr3_aa: CASTRSSYEQYF

j_call: TRBJ2-6
clone_size: NA
d_call: TRBD1
v_call: TRBV11-1
cdr3_nt: TGTGCCAGCAGCCCCTTCGGGACAGGGGGCTCTGGGGCCAACGTCCTGACTTTC
cdr3_aa: CASSPFGTGGSGANVLTF

j_call: TRBJ1-6
clone_size: many
d_call: NA
v_call: TRBV20-1
cdr3_nt: TGCAGTGCTATCGATAATTCACCCCTCCACTTT
cdr3_aa: CSAIDNSPLHF

j_call: TRBJ1-3
clone_size: NA
d_call: NA
v_call: TRBV12-3/TRBV12-4
cdr3_nt: TGTGCCATCCTAGAGCCGGACCGCTCTGGAAACACCATATATTTT
cdr3_aa: CAILEPDRSGNTIYF

j_call: TRBJ2-3
clone_size: few
d_call: TRBD2
v_call: TRBV5-1
cdr3_nt: TGCGCCAGCAGCTCGCAGAGCGGGGACGGAGATACGCAGTATTTT
cdr3_aa: CASSSQSGDGDTQYF

j_call: TRBJ1-1
clone_size: few
d_call: TRBD1
v_call: TRBV20-1
cdr3_nt: TGCAGTGCTAGAGGACAGGGAGGGACGTGGACTGAAGCTTTCTTT
cdr3_aa: CSARGQGGTWTEAFF

j_call: TRBJ1-6
clone_size: many
d_call: TRBD1
v_call: TRBV15
cdr3_nt: TGTGCCACCAGCTCGGGACAGGATAATTCACCCCTCCACTTT
cdr3_aa: CATSSGQDNSPLHF

j_call: TRBJ2-1
clone_size: many
d_call: TRBD1
v_call: TRBV29-1
cdr3_nt: TGCAGCTCTCGGACAGGGTTAGCCTACAATGAGCAGTTCTTC
cdr3_aa: CSSRTGLAYNEQFF

j_call: TRBJ2-7
clone_size: few
d_call: NA
v_call: TRBV27
cdr3_nt: TGTGCCAGCAGTTTAATGGACCTCCCCTACGAGCAGTACTTC
cdr3_aa: CASSLMDLPYEQYF

j_call: TRBJ2-5
clone_size: few
d_call: TRBD2
v_call: TRBV5-5
cdr3_nt: TGTGCCAGCAGCTTGGCCGGTCTAGCGGGGGGGCGTGTAGAGACCCAGTACTTC
cdr3_aa: CASSLAGLAGGRVETQYF

j_call: TRBJ1-2
clone_size: NA
d_call: NA
v_call: TRBV4-3
cdr3_nt: TGCGCCAGCAGCCCAGGGGACCGAATAAGTTATGGCTACACCTTC
cdr3_aa: CASSPGDRISYGYTF

j_call: TRBJ2-7
clone_size: NA
d_call: NA
v_call: TRBV27
cdr3_nt: TGTGCCAGCACCAACAGGAGGTACGAGCAGTACTTC
cdr3_aa: CASTNRRYEQYF

j_call: TRBJ1-1
clone_size: NA
d_call: TRBD1
v_call: TRBV7-9
cdr3_nt: TGTGCCAGCAGCTTAGCTCGAGGACAGGGAGGGGTAGCTTTCTTT
cdr3_aa: CASSLARGQGGVAFF

j_call: TRBJ1-5
clone_size: few
d_call: NA
v_call: TRBV6-2/TRBV6-3
cdr3_nt: TGTGCCAGCAGGGACCCGGGAAAGTCGAGCAATCAGCCCCAGCATTTT
cdr3_aa: CASRDPGKSSNQPQHF

j_call: TRBJ2-1
clone_size: many
d_call: NA
v_call: TRBV20-1
cdr3_nt: TGCAGTGCTAGAGACAGGGTCTCCTACAATGAGCAGTTCTTC
cdr3_aa: CSARDRVSYNEQFF